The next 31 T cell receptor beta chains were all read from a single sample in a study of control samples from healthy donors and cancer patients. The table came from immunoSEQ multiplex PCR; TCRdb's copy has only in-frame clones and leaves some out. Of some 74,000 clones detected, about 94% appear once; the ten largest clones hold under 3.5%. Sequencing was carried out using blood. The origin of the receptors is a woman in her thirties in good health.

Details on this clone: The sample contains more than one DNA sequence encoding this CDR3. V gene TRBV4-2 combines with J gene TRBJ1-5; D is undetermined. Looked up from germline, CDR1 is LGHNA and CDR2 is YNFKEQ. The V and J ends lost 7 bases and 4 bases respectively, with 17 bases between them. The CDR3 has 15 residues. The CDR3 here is CASKLEAAVNQPQHF. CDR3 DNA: TGTGCCAGCAAATTGGAGGCAGCGGTGAATCAGCCCCAGCATTTT.

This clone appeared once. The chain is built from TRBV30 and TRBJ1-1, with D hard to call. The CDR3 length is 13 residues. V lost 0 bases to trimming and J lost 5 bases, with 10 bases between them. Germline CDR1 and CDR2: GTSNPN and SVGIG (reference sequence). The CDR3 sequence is CAWSVMGLTEAFF. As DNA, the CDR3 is TGTGCCTGGAGTGTAATGGGGTTGACTGAAGCTTTCTTT.

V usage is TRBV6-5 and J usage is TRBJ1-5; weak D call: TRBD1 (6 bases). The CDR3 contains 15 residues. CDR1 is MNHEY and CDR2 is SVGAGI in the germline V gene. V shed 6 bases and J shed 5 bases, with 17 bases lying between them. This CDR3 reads CASSPAGGYHQPQHF. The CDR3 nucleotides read TGTGCCAGCAGCCCAGCGGGGGGCTACCATCAGCCCCAGCATTTT.

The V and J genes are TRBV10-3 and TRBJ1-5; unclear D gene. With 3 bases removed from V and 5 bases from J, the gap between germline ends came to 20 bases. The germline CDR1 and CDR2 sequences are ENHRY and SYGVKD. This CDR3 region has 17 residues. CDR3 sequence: CAISDPVGRDRYQPQHF. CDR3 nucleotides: TGTGCCATCAGTGACCCCGTCGGGAGGGATAGGTATCAGCCCCAGCATTTT.

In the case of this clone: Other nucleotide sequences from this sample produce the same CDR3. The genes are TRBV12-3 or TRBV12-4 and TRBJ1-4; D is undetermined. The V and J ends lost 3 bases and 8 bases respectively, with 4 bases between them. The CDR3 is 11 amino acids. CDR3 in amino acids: CASSLGEKLFF. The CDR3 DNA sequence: TGTGCCAGCAGTTTGGGGGAAAAACTGTTTTTT.

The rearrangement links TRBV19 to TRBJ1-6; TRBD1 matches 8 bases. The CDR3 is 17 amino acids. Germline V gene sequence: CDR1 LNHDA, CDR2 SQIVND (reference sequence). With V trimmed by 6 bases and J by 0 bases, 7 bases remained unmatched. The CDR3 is CASSRTGKSSYNSPLHF. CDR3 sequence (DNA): TGTGCCAGTAGCAGGACAGGGAAGAGCTCCTATAATTCACCCCTCCACTTT.

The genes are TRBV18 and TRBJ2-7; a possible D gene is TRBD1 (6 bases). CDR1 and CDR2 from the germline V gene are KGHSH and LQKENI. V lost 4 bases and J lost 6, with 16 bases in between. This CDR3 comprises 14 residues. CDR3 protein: CASSLEQGFREQYV. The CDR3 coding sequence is TGTGCCAGCTCACTTGAACAGGGATTCCGCGAGCAGTACGTC.

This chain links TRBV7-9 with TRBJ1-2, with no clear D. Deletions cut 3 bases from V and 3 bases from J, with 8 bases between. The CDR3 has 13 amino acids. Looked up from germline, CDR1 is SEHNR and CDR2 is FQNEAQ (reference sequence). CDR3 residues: CASSLSGDYGYTF. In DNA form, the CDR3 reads TGTGCCAGCAGCTTGAGTGGAGACTATGGCTACACCTTC.

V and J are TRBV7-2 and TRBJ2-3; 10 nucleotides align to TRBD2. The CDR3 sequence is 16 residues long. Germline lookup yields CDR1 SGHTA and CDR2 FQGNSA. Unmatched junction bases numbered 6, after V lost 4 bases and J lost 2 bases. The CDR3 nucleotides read TGTGCCAGCAGCTCATTTAGCGGGGGGCCCACAGATACGCAGTATTTT. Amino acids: CASSSFSGGPTDTQYF.

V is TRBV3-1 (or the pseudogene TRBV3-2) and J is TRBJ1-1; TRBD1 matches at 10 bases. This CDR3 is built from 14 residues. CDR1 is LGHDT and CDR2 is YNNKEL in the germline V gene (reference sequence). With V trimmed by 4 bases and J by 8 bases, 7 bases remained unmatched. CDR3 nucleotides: TGTGCCAGCAGCCCCCGGGACAGGGGAAAAGAAGCTTTCTTT. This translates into CASSPRDRGKEAFF.

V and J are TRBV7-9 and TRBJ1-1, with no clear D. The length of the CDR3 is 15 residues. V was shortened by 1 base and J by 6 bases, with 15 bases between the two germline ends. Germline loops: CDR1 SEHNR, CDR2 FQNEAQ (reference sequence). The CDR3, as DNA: TGTGCCAGCAGCTTAGTCGGAGTGCCTCCACCTGAAGCTTTCTTT. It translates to CASSLVGVPPPEAFF. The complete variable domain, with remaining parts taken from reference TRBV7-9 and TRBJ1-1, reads DTGVSQNPRHKITKRGQNVTFRCDPISEHNRLYWYRQTLGQGPEFLTYFQNEAQLEKSRLLSDRFSAERPKGSFSTLEIQRTEQGDSAMYLCASSLVGVPPPEAFFGQGTRLTVV.

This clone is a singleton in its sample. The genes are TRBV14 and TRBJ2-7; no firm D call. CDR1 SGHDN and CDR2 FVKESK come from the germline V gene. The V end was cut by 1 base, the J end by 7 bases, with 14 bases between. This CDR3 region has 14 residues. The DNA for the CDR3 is TGTGCCAGCAGCCAAGGGACCGCGCCTTGGGAGCAGTACTTC. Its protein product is CASSQGTAPWEQYF. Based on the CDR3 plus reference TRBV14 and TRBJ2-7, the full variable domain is EAGVTQFPSHSVIEKGQTVTLRCDPISGHDNLYWYRRVMGKEIKFLLHFVKESKQDESGMPNNRFLAERTGGTYSTLKVQPAELEDSGVYFCASSQGTAPWEQYFGPGTRLTVT.

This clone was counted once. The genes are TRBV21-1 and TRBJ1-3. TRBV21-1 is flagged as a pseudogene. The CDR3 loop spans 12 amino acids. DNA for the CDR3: TGTGCCAGCAGCCGTCCTGGAAACACCATATATTTT. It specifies CASSRPGNTIYF.

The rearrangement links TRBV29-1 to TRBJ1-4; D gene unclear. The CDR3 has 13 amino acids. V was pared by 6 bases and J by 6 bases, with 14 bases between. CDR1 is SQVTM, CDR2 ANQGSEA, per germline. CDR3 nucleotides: TGCAGCGTCCCCCTTAGCGGGGATGAAAAACTGTTTTTT. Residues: CSVPLSGDEKLFF.

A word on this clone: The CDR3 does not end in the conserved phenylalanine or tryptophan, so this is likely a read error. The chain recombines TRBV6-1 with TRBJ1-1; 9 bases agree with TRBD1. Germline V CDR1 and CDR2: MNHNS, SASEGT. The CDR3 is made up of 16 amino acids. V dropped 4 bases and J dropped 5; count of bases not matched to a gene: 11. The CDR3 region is CASSVIPGQGWTEAFL. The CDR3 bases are TGTGCCAGCAGTGTGATCCCGGGACAGGGATGGACTGAAGCTTTCCTT.

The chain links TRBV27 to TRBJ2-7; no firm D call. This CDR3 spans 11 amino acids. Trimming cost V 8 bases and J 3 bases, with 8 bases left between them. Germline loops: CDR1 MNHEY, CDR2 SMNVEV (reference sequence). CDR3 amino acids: CASSRGYEQYF. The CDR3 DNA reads TGTGCCAGCTCCCGCGGCTACGAGCAGTACTTC.

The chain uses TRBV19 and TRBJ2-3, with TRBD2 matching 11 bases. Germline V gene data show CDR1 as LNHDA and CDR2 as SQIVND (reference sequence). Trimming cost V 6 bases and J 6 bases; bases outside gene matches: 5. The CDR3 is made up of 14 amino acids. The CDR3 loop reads CASSQLAGADTQYF. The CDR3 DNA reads TGTGCCAGTAGCCAACTAGCGGGGGCGGATACGCAGTATTTT.

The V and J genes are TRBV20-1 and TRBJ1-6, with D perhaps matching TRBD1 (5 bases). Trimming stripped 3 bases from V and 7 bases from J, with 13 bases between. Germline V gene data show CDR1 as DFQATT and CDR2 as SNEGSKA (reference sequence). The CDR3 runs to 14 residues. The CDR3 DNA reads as TGCAGTGCTAGTAGTTGGGACGGAAATTCACCCCTCCACTTT. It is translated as CSASSWDGNSPLHF.

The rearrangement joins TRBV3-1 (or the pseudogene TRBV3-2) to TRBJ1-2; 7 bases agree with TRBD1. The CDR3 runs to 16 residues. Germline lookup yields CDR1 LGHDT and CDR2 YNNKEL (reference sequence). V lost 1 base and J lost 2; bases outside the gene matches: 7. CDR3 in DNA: TGTGCCAGCAGCCAAGTAGCTTGGGACAGAAACTATGGCTACACCTTC. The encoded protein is CASSQVAWDRNYGYTF.

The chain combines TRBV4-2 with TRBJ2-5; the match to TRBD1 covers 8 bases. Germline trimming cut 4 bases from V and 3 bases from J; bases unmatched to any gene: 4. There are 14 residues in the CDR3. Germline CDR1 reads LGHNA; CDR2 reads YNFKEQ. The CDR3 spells CASSPQQGEETQYF. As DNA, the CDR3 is TGTGCCAGCAGCCCTCAACAGGGGGAAGAGACCCAGTACTTC.

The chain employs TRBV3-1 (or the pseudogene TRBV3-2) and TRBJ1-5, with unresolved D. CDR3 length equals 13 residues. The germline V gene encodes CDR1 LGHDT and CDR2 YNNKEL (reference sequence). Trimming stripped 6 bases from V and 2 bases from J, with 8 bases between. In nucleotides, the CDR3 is TGTGCCAGCAGTCAACAGCGCAATCAGCCCCAGCATTTT. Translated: CASSQQRNQPQHF.

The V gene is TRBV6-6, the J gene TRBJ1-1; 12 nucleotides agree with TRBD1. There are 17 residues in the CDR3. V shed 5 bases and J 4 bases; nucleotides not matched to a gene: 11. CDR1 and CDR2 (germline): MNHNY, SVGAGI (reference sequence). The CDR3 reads CASSRSGTGGRLTEAFF. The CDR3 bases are TGTGCCAGCAGTCGATCCGGGACAGGGGGCAGGCTCACTGAAGCTTTCTTT.

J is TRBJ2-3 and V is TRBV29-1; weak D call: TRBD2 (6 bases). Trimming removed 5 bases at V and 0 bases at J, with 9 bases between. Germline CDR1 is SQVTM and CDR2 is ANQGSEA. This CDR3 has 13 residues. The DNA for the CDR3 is TGCAGCGTTCGCGGGGCCAGCACAGATACGCAGTATTTT. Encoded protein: CSVRGASTDTQYF.

The CDR3 sequence: CTSSHGTGINYGYTF. CDR3 DNA sequence: TGCACCAGCAGCCACGGGACAGGGATTAACTATGGCTACACCTTC. The chain links TRBV1 to TRBJ1-2; the tabulated D call, TRBD1, remains unverified against the DNA. TRBV1 counts as a pseudogene. The CDR3 spans 15 residues.

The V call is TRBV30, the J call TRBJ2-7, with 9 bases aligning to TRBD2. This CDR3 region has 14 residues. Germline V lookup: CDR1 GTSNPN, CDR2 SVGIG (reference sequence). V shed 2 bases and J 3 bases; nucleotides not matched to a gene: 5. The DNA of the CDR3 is TGTGCCTGGAGTCCGCGGGGGGGCGTCTACGAGCAGTACTTC. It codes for CAWSPRGGVYEQYF.

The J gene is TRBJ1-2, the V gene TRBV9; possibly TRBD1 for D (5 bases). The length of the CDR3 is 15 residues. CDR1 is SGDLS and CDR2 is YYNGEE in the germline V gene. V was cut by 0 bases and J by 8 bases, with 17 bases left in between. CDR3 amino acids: CASSVGGGGGEGYTF. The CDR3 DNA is TGTGCCAGCAGCGTAGGAGGCGGTGGAGGGGAAGGCTACACCTTC.

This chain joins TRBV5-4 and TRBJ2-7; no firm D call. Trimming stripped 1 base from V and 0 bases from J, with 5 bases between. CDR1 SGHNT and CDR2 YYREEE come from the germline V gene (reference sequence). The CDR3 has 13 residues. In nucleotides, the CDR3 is TGTGCCAGCAGCTTGCAGAGCTCCTACGAGCAGTACTTC. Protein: CASSLQSSYEQYF.

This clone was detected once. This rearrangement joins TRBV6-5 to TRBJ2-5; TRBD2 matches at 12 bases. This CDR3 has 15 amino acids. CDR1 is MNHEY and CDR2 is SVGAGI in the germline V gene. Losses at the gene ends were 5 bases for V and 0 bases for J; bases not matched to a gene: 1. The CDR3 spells CASSTSGGYQETQYF. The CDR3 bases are TGTGCCAGCAGTACTAGCGGGGGGTACCAAGAGACCCAGTACTTC.

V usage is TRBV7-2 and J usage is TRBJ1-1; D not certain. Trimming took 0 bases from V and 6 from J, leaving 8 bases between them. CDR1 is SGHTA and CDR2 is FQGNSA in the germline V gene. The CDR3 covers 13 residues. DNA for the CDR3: TGTGCCAGCAGCTTAGCCCGGTATGCTGAAGCTTTCTTT. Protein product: CASSLARYAEAFF.

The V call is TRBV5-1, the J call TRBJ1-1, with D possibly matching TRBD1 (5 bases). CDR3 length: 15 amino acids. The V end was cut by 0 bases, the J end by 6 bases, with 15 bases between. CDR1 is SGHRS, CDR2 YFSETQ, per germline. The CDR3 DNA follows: TGCGCCAGCAGCTTGGCTGTTGGGGGTCCGCCTGAAGCTTTCTTT. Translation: CASSLAVGGPPEAFF.

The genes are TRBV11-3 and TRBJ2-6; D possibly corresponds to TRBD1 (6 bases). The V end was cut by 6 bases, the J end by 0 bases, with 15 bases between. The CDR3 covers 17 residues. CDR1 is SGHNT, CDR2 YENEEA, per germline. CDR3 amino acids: CASSRTAEGSGANVLTF. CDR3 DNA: TGTGCCAGCAGTCGGACAGCGGAAGGCTCTGGGGCCAACGTCCTGACTTTC.